Given below is one T cell receptor (beta chain) in context. Its target is not known. Using immunoSEQ multiplex PCR, the repertoire was profiled, and TCRdb retains in-frame clones only, with some absent. The sample has 110,000 or so clones, 70% to 90% seen once. These data belong to a study of T cell responses to AZD1222 COVID-19 vaccine. General observations from the study: Seropositivity was recorded at baseline in only a handful of AZD1222 recipients. Reports say nearly half of spike-specific TCRs go after unmutated variant regions. Sampled repertoires all dated from after the peak T cell response. Regions 160-218 and 743-854 held dominance among vaccine-associated CD4 TCRs, which spanned spike.

There are 16 residues in the CDR3. V lost 8 bases, J lost 3 bases, and 12 bases stayed unmatched. CDR1 and CDR2 from the germline V gene are LNHDA and SQIVND (reference sequence). V gene TRBV19 combines with J gene TRBJ1-5, with 8 positions matching TRBD1. The sequence came from an adult in good health. This specimen consisted of peripheral blood, obtained on day 0 of AZD1222 vaccination. The CDR3: CASARETGGYNQPQHF. The CDR3 DNA follows: TGTGCCAGTGCCAGGGAAACAGGGGGATACAATCAGCCCCAGCATTTT.